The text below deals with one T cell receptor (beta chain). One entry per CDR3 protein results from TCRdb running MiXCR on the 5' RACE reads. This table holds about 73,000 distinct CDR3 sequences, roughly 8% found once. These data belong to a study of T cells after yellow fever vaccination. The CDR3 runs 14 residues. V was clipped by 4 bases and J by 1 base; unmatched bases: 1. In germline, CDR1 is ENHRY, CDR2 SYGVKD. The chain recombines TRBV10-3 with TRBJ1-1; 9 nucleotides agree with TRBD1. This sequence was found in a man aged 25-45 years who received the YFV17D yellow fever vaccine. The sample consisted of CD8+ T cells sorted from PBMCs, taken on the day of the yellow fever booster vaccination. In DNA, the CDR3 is TGTGCCATCAGTGGGGACAGGGCGAACACTGAAGCTTTCTTT. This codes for CAISGDRANTEAFF.